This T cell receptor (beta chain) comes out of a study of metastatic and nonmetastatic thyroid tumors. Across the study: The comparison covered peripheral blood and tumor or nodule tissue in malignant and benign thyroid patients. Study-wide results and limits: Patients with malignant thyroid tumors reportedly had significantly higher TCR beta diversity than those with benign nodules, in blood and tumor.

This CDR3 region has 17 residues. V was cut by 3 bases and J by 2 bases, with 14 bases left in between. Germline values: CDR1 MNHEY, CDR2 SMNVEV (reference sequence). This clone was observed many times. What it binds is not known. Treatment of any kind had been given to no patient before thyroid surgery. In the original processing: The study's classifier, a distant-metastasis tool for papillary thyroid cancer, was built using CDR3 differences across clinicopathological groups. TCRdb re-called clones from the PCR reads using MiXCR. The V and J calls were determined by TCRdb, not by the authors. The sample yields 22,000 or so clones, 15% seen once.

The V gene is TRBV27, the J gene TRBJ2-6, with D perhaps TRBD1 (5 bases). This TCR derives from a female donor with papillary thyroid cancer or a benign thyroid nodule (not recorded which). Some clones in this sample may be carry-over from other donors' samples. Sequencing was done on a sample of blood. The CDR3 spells CASSLWKGIAGANVLTF. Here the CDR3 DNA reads TGTGCCAGCAGTTTGTGGAAGGGGATTGCTGGGGCCAACGTCCTGACTTTC. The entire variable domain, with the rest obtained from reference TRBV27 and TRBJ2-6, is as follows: EAQVTQNPRYLITVTGKKLTVTCSQNMNHEYMSWYRQDPGLGLRQIYYSMNVEVTDKGDVPEGYKVSRKEKRNFPLILESPSPNQTSLYFCASSLWKGIAGANVLTFGAGSRLTVL.